What follows are 5 T cell receptor beta chains derived from one specimen sequenced in a study of blood T cell repertoires in COVID-19. Produced via immunoSEQ multiplex PCR; TCRdb's table is partial and in-frame only. The sample lists tens of thousands of clones, 70% to 90% occurring once. The source material was peripheral blood. The receptors originated from a human donor in a cohort sampled during active COVID-19.

V is TRBV5-6 and J is TRBJ2-7, with D possibly TRBD2 on 7 matching bases. Germline V lookup: CDR1 SGHDT, CDR2 YYEEEE. The V end lost 3 bases, the J end lost 2 bases, and 24 bases lay between the germline ends. The CDR3 runs to 18 residues. The CDR3: CASSSLWALSGDTYEQYF. The DNA of the CDR3 is TGTGCCAGCAGCTCCCTGTGGGCCCTCAGCGGGGACACCTACGAGCAGTACTTC.

V gene TRBV9 combines with J gene TRBJ1-6; possibly TRBD1 for D (5 bases). The CDR3 covers 16 residues. Trimming pared 4 bases from V and 10 bases from J, leaving 21 bases between. The germline V gene encodes CDR1 SGDLS and CDR2 YYNGEE. CDR3 loop: CASSPWEGGDGSPLHF. CDR3 bases: TGTGCCAGCAGCCCATGGGAAGGAGGGGACGGGTCACCCCTCCACTTT.

The V call is TRBV2, the J call TRBJ1-5; 9 bases agree with TRBD1. CDR1 is SNHLY and CDR2 is FYNNEI in the germline V gene. This CDR3 has 13 amino acids. Losses at the gene ends were 7 bases for V and 7 bases for J; bases not matched to a gene: 5. The CDR3 DNA follows: TGTGCCAGCAAGGGACAGGGAGGGCAGCCCCAGCATTTT. Translation: CASKGQGGQPQHF.

The V and J genes are TRBV6-5 and TRBJ1-3; TRBD1 might be the D (5 bases). V lost 7 bases and J 2 bases, leaving 12 bases between the germline ends. CDR3 length equals 14 residues. The germline gives CDR1 MNHEY, CDR2 SVGAGI. CDR3 in DNA: TGTGCCAGCATGCCCGGGGGAACTGGAAACACCATATATTTT. The encoded protein is CASMPGGTGNTIYF.

A single count supports this clone. The V gene is TRBV27, the J gene TRBJ2-5; TRBD1 aligns across 7 bases. V lost 6 bases and J lost 2; bases outside the gene matches: 3. This CDR3 has 13 residues. Germline V gene data show CDR1 as MNHEY and CDR2 as SMNVEV (reference sequence). The CDR3 loop reads CASSWDRQETQYF. In DNA form, the CDR3 reads TGTGCCAGCAGCTGGGACAGACAAGAGACCCAGTACTTC.